The 20 T cell receptor beta chains presented below share a single source sample, sequenced in a study of blood T cell repertoires in COVID-19. Sequenced by immunoSEQ multiplex PCR; TCRdb stores in-frame clones only, minus some. Of roughly 150,000 clones listed, over 75% are singletons. Sequenced sample: peripheral blood. The source of these receptors is a man in his 60s with active or convalescent COVID-19.

This chain links TRBV5-1 with TRBJ2-7; D perhaps matches TRBD1 (6 bases). CDR1 SGHRS and CDR2 YFSETQ come from the germline V gene. The V end lost 5 bases, the J end lost 6 bases, and 15 bases lay between the germline ends. This CDR3 contains 13 residues. The CDR3 DNA is TGCGCCAGCAGAGCAGGGGCCCCCTCCGAGCAGTACTTC. Protein product: CASRAGAPSEQYF.

The rearrangement joins TRBV19 to TRBJ1-2, with 8 positions matching TRBD1. The CDR3 spans 16 residues. Per the germline V gene, CDR1 is LNHDA and CDR2 is SQIVND (reference sequence). The V and J ends lost 6 bases and 2 bases, in that order; junction bases with no gene match: 11. CDR3 nucleotide sequence: TGTGCCAGTAGCGTGGAGTCGTGGACAGGGAACTATGGCTACACCTTC. It is translated as CASSVESWTGNYGYTF.

The chain uses TRBV28 and TRBJ2-1, with TRBD2 matching 9 bases. The V gene's germline CDR1 is MDHEN and CDR2 SYDVKM. The CDR3 spans 16 residues. Trimming at V came to 3 bases and at J to 3 bases, leaving 6 bases not matched to a gene. In DNA, the CDR3 is TGTGCCAGCAGTTTCGGCGGGAGGGATTTCTACAATGAGCAGTTCTTC. Translated: CASSFGGRDFYNEQFF.

The chain combines TRBV20-1 with TRBJ2-1; 10 bases fit TRBD2. The CDR3 has 10 residues. CDR1 and CDR2 (germline): DFQATT, SNEGSKA (reference sequence). Germline trimming cut 6 bases from V and 13 bases from J; bases unmatched to any gene: 3. The CDR3 sequence is CSATSGEQFF. As DNA, the CDR3 is TGCAGTGCAACTAGCGGGGAACAGTTCTTC.

Ten or more counts support this clone. J is TRBJ2-7 and V is TRBV28; TRBD1 agrees at 8 bases. CDR1 and CDR2 from the germline V gene are MDHEN and SYDVKM. V lost 5 bases to trimming and J lost 5 bases; unmatched junction nucleotides: 2. The CDR3 is 12 amino acids. The CDR3 sequence: CASSTDRDEQYF. As DNA, the CDR3 is TGTGCCAGCAGTACGGACAGGGACGAGCAGTACTTC.

The rearrangement links TRBV3-1 (or the pseudogene TRBV3-2) to TRBJ1-2; D gene ambiguous. The CDR3 extends over 15 amino acids. V was clipped by 3 bases and J by 6 bases, with 17 bases between them. Per the germline V gene, CDR1 is LGHDT and CDR2 is YNNKEL (reference sequence). The chain's CDR3 is CASSHQRVGKDGYTF. CDR3 nucleotides: TGTGCCAGCAGCCACCAGAGGGTCGGGAAAGATGGCTACACCTTC.

The chain links TRBV2 to TRBJ2-3, with D perhaps TRBD2 (6 bases). The CDR3 is made up of 13 amino acids. Germline lookup yields CDR1 SNHLY and CDR2 FYNNEI. The V gene lost 8 bases and the J gene lost 4 bases, with 13 bases spanning the gap. CDR3 protein: CASCMWGADTQYF. CDR3 DNA: TGTGCCAGCTGCATGTGGGGGGCAGATACGCAGTATTTT.

The V and J genes are TRBV11-3 and TRBJ2-2, with 9 bases fitting TRBD1. V shed 0 bases, J shed 4 bases, and the junction held 9 bases outside the gene matches. Germline V gene data show CDR1 as SGHNT and CDR2 as YENEEA. The CDR3 is 18 residues long. CDR3 bases: TGTGCCAGCAGCTTAGACCAAACAGGGGGCGTCGGCACCGGGGAGCTGTTTTTT. The encoded protein is CASSLDQTGGVGTGELFF.

This clone was seen more than once but under ten times. The chain employs TRBV13 and TRBJ1-1; TRBD1 matches at 8 bases. J lost 6 bases, V lost 4 bases, and 4 bases had no gene match. Germline loops: CDR1 PRHDT, CDR2 FYEKMQ (reference sequence). This CDR3 comprises 13 residues. The CDR3 protein is CASSSTGVAEAFF. The CDR3 DNA reads as TGTGCCAGCAGCTCGACAGGGGTAGCTGAAGCTTTCTTT.

This chain connects TRBV18 to TRBJ2-6; D perhaps matches TRBD2 (5 bases). The CDR3 runs 17 residues. Germline CDR1 KGHSH, CDR2 LQKENI. Trimming pared 3 bases from V and 1 base from J, leaving 13 bases between. The CDR3 loop is CASSPQEEISGANVLTF. In DNA, the CDR3 is TGTGCCAGCTCACCTCAGGAGGAAATATCTGGGGCCAACGTCCTGACTTTC.

The CDR3 sequence: CASSLKQGGAREYGYTF. Here the CDR3 DNA reads TGTGCCAGCAGCTTAAAACAGGGGGGCGCGAGAGAATATGGCTACACCTTC. The chain recombines TRBV7-2 with TRBJ1-2; 8 nucleotides line up with TRBD1. CDR1 and CDR2 (germline): SGHTA, FQGNSA. Trimming at V came to 2 bases and at J to 5 bases, leaving 13 bases not matched to a gene. The CDR3 spans 17 residues.

CDR3 bases: TGTGCCAGCGGGGACTACCAAGAGACCCAGTACTTC. Translating gives CASGDYQETQYF. V gene TRBV6-5 combines with J gene TRBJ2-5; possibly TRBD2 for D (6 bases). V was clipped by 8 bases and J by 0 bases, with 7 bases between them. This CDR3 spans 12 amino acids. Germline lookup yields CDR1 MNHEY and CDR2 SVGAGI.

The CDR3 bases are TGTGCCAGCAGGTTCGAAAAGCGGGAGAGGGATGAGCAGTTCTTC. It specifies CASRFEKRERDEQFF. The chain is built from TRBV7-9 and TRBJ2-1, with 8 bases fitting TRBD2. The CDR3 has 15 residues. Germline trimming cut 6 bases from V and 8 bases from J; bases unmatched to any gene: 12. Germline CDR1 is SEHNR and CDR2 is FQNEAQ (reference sequence).

The chain couples TRBV20-1 to TRBJ2-1, with 8 bases fitting TRBD2. The CDR3 loop spans 16 amino acids. V lost 3 bases and J lost 0; bases outside the gene matches: 7. Germline V CDR1 and CDR2: DFQATT, SNEGSKA (reference sequence). The CDR3 bases are TGCAGTGCTAGTGGCGGGAGGTCCAGCTCCTACAATGAGCAGTTCTTC. Amino acid sequence: CSASGGRSSSYNEQFF.

This clone appeared a single time. J is TRBJ1-2 and V is TRBV5-1; D call uncertain. Trimming removed 0 bases at V and 5 bases at J, with 11 bases between. Per the germline V gene, CDR1 is SGHRS and CDR2 is YFSETQ. CDR3 length: 14 amino acids. The CDR3: CASSLEQPQYGYTF. In DNA, the CDR3 is TGCGCCAGCAGCTTGGAACAGCCCCAGTATGGCTACACCTTC.

This clone was picked up a small number of times. The genes are TRBV19 and TRBJ1-5; 9 bases map to TRBD1. V was clipped by 4 bases and J by 6 bases; unmatched bases: 4. The CDR3 covers 14 residues. Germline V gene lookup returns CDR1 LNHDA and CDR2 SQIVND (reference sequence). Here the CDR3 reads CASSSDRGSQPQHF. In nucleotides, the CDR3 is TGTGCCAGTAGTAGCGACAGGGGGAGTCAGCCCCAGCATTTT.

V usage is TRBV3-1 (or the pseudogene TRBV3-2) and J usage is TRBJ1-1; 10 bases match TRBD1. CDR3 length: 15 residues. V dropped 3 bases and J dropped 4; count of bases not matched to a gene: 5. CDR1 is LGHDT, CDR2 YNNKEL, per germline (reference sequence). The CDR3 nucleotides read TGTGCCAGCAGCCAGCTCGACAGGGGGCCCACTGAAGCTTTCTTT. Translating gives CASSQLDRGPTEAFF.

This clone was counted between two and nine times. In DNA form, the CDR3 reads TGTGCCAGCAGTGCCCAGGGCTACAATGAGCAGTTCTTC. This encodes CASSAQGYNEQFF. The J gene is TRBJ2-1, the V gene TRBV7-3; D is possibly TRBD1 (5 bases). V was clipped by 6 bases and J by 3 bases, with 9 bases between them. CDR3 length: 13 amino acids. Looked up from germline, CDR1 is SGHTA and CDR2 is FQGTGA.

This clone appeared a few times. This sequence joins TRBV5-4 and TRBJ1-2, with a weak D call TRBD1 (5 bases). The CDR3 is 13 amino acids. Per the germline V gene, CDR1 is SGHNT and CDR2 is YYREEE (reference sequence). Deletions cut 1 base from V and 8 bases from J, with 12 bases between. CDR3 sequence (DNA): TGTGCCAGCAGCTTGCGAGGGGAGGGGGGCTACACCTTC. Protein product: CASSLRGEGGYTF.

The V call is TRBV6-5, the J call TRBJ1-2, with D perhaps matching TRBD1 (6 bases). Trimming removed 6 bases from V and 0 bases from J, with 14 bases in between. The length of the CDR3 is 15 residues. Germline CDR1 MNHEY, CDR2 SVGAGI. Here the CDR3 reads CASSPDRITNYGYTF. Written as DNA, the CDR3 is TGTGCCAGCAGCCCCGACAGGATTACTAACTATGGCTACACCTTC.